The 20 T cell receptor beta chains listed next were all sequenced from one sample in a study of T-cell reconstitution after alpha-beta-depleted transplantation in children. Preparation of the TCRbeta library involved a method that used unique molecular identifiers. TCRdb reprocessed the PCR reads with MiXCR, giving one entry per CDR3 protein. Of 350,000 to 500,000 distinct CDR3 sequences listed, around two fifths were seen once; the top ten hold 25% to 30%. The specimen comprised PBMCs, sampled before TCRalphabeta/CD19-depleted stem cell transplant. These receptors were collected from a girl aged 2 to 9 with aplastic anemia, due to receive a stem cell transplant.

This clonotype was counted between two and nine times. The chain has TRBV10-3 and TRBJ2-3; tentatively, D is TRBD1 (6 bases). V lost 6 bases to trimming and J lost 6 bases, with 19 bases between them. The CDR3 is 15 amino acids. In germline, CDR1 is ENHRY, CDR2 SYGVKD. In DNA form, the CDR3 reads TGTGCCATCAGGAACCGGGACACCCAGTCCGATACGCAGTATTTT. As protein: CAIRNRDTQSDTQYF.

This clonotype was detected a few times. The chain combines TRBV5-6 with TRBJ1-2; perhaps TRBD1 as D (5 bases). Germline CDR1 is SGHDT and CDR2 is YYEEEE. The CDR3 length is 15 residues. The germline V and J ends were trimmed by 6 bases and 0 bases, with 15 bases remaining between them. The CDR3 sequence is CASTPGTTANYGYTF. CDR3 in DNA: TGTGCCAGCACCCCCGGGACGACCGCTAACTATGGCTACACCTTC.

The chain uses TRBV20-1 and TRBJ2-1, with D maybe TRBD2 (5 bases). The CDR3 runs to 11 residues. V shed 6 bases and J shed 5 bases, with 8 bases lying between them. Germline lookup yields CDR1 DFQATT and CDR2 SNEGSKA (reference sequence). CDR3 loop: CSARRDNEQFF. CDR3 nucleotide sequence: TGCAGTGCGAGGCGGGACAATGAGCAGTTCTTC.

The chain links TRBV12-3 or TRBV12-4 to TRBJ1-1; D ambiguous. Deletions cut 5 bases from V and 3 bases from J, with 7 bases between. The CDR3 spans 12 residues. This chain's CDR3 is CASSPWDTEAFF. The CDR3 coding sequence is TGTGCCAGCAGTCCCTGGGACACTGAAGCTTTCTTT.

The chain has TRBV21-1 and TRBJ2-2. TRBV21-1 is assigned pseudogene status. The CDR3 spans 14 residues. CDR3 amino acids: CASIKGGYTGEPFF. Here the CDR3 DNA reads TGTGCCAGCATAAAAGGGGGTTACACCGGGGAGCCGTTTTTT.

This clonotype was counted many times. The chain recombines TRBV21-1 with TRBJ1-3; no check of the table's D call, TRBD1, against the DNA was made. TRBV21-1 is described as a pseudogene. The CDR3 loop spans 19 amino acids. The CDR3 loop is CASSNRPSSERSSGNTIYF. The CDR3 coding sequence is TGTGCCAGCAGCAACCGCCCCTCTTCTGAGCGGAGCTCTGGAAACACCATATATTTT.

This clonotype showed up many times. This chain joins TRBV11-2 and TRBJ2-3; 10 bases fit TRBD2. The CDR3 has 15 residues. Trimming removed 6 bases from V and 2 bases from J; junction bases left unmatched: 5. Germline V gives CDR1 SGHAT, CDR2 FQNNGV. The CDR3 reads CASSSLAGVTDTQYF. Here the CDR3 DNA reads TGTGCCAGCAGTTCCCTAGCGGGGGTCACAGATACGCAGTATTTT.

This clonotype was counted many times. The V and J genes are TRBV29-1 and TRBJ2-7; D unclear. In germline, CDR1 is SQVTM, CDR2 ANQGSEA. This CDR3 region has 11 residues. Between the trimmed V and J ends, which lost 6 bases and 2 bases, there was a span of 8 bases. The CDR3 sequence: CSVGIAYEQYF. In DNA form, the CDR3 reads TGCAGCGTGGGGATCGCCTACGAGCAGTACTTC.

This clonotype was observed a handful of times. The genes are TRBV20-1 and TRBJ2-1; D unresolved. V was shortened by 6 bases and J by 3 bases, with 15 bases between the two germline ends. The CDR3 length is 14 residues. Germline CDR1 reads DFQATT; CDR2 reads SNEGSKA (reference sequence). The CDR3, as DNA: TGCAGTGCCCTCCATGGACCCATCTACAATGAGCAGTTCTTC. This codes for CSALHGPIYNEQFF.

This chain links TRBV27 with TRBJ2-7; D not certain. V dropped 0 bases and J dropped 5 bases, with 8 bases sitting between them. CDR3 size: 13 residues. The germline V gene encodes CDR1 MNHEY and CDR2 SMNVEV (reference sequence). CDR3 nucleotides: TGTGCCAGCAGTTTATCGGGCGAGCACGAGCAGTACTTC. Amino acid sequence: CASSLSGEHEQYF.

This chain links TRBV27 with TRBJ2-1; 7 bases are shared with TRBD2. The CDR3 covers 15 residues. V was clipped by 7 bases and J by 2 bases; unmatched bases: 8. Germline V CDR1 and CDR2: MNHEY, SMNVEV (reference sequence). The CDR3 DNA follows: TGTGCCAGCACCTATGGAGCGGGGCCCTACAATGAGCAGTTCTTC. Protein sequence: CASTYGAGPYNEQFF.

The chain has TRBV30 and TRBJ2-7; 12 bases are a match to TRBD2. Trimming at V came to 3 bases and at J to 5 bases, leaving 11 bases not matched to a gene. Per the germline V gene, CDR1 is GTSNPN and CDR2 is SVGIG (reference sequence). The CDR3 has 16 amino acids. The CDR3 region has the DNA TGTGCCTGGAGCCCCGGACTAGCGGGAATGCGGGACGAGCAGTACTTC. This translates into CAWSPGLAGMRDEQYF.

This rearrangement joins TRBV20-1 to TRBJ2-1; D is uncertain. Germline V gives CDR1 DFQATT, CDR2 SNEGSKA (reference sequence). There are 15 residues in the CDR3. V lost 4 bases to trimming and J lost 0 bases, with 13 bases between them. The CDR3 DNA reads TGCAGTGCTATGGACCCGCTGAGCTCCTACAATGAGCAGTTCTTC. It translates to CSAMDPLSSYNEQFF.

This clonotype was seen a few times. In nucleotides, the CDR3 is TGTGCCAGTGCAGGGGGCGCGGGTGAAAAACTGTTTTTT. It yields the protein CASAGGAGEKLFF. The chain recombines TRBV3-1 with TRBJ1-4; 8 bases map to TRBD1. The CDR3 extends over 13 amino acids. With V trimmed by 9 bases and J by 7 bases, 7 bases remained unmatched. Germline lookup yields CDR1 LGHDT and CDR2 YNNKEL (reference sequence). The variable domain in full, completed from reference TRBV3-1 and TRBJ1-4, reads DTAVSQTPKYLVTQMGNDKSIKCEQNLGHDTMYWYKQDSKKFLKIMFSYNNKELIINETVPNRFSPKSPDKAHLNLHINSLELGDSAVYFCASAGGAGEKLFFGSGTQLSVL.

The sample holds a few counts of this clonotype. The chain carries TRBV29-1 and TRBJ2-5; D call uncertain. V was clipped by 4 bases and J by 2 bases, with 8 bases between them. CDR3 size: 12 residues. Germline-derived CDR1 and CDR2 are SQVTM and ANQGSEA. CDR3 sequence reads: CSVVISQETQYF. The CDR3 DNA is TGCAGCGTTGTAATATCTCAAGAGACCCAGTACTTC. The full variable domain, completed using reference TRBV29-1 and TRBJ2-5, is SAVISQKPSRDICQRGTSLTIQCQVDSQVTMMFWYRQQPGQSLTLIATANQGSEATYESGFVIDKFPISRPNLTFSTLTVSNMSPEDSSIYLCSVVISQETQYFGPGTRLLVL.

This clonotype was counted ten times or more. The chain recombines TRBV12-5 with TRBJ2-1; TRBD2 aligns across 8 bases. The germline V gene has CDR1 LGHNT and CDR2 FRNRAP. The CDR3 contains 15 residues. Trimming at V came to 0 bases and at J to 8 bases, leaving 6 bases not matched to a gene. Here the CDR3 reads CASGLVGGLVHEQFF. The CDR3 DNA follows: TGTGCTAGTGGTTTGGTTGGGGGACTAGTCCATGAGCAGTTCTTC. The entire variable domain, with the rest obtained from reference TRBV12-5 and TRBJ2-1, is as follows: DARVTQTPRHKVTEMGQEVTMRCQPILGHNTVFWYRQTMMQGLELLAYFRNRAPLDDSGMPKDRFSAEMPDATLATLKIQPSEPRDSAVYFCASGLVGGLVHEQFFGPGTRLTVL.

The chain has TRBV29-1 and TRBJ2-1, with 14 bases aligning to TRBD2. From germline, CDR1 is SQVTM and CDR2 ANQGSEA. The junction had 3 bases not matched to a gene; V was cut back by 3 bases and J by 2 bases. This CDR3 has 16 residues. As DNA, the CDR3 is TGCAGCGTTGACGGGACTAGCGGGAGAACCTACAATGAGCAGTTCTTC. It is translated as CSVDGTSGRTYNEQFF.

The chain is built from TRBV30 and TRBJ2-7; no reliable D call. CDR1 GTSNPN and CDR2 SVGIG come from the germline V gene (reference sequence). The CDR3 is made up of 15 amino acids. The V end lost 2 bases, the J end lost 7 bases, and 21 bases lay between the germline ends. CDR3 bases: TGTGCCTGGAGTCCTTCCCCACCAGTGTCGCGGGAGCAGTACTTC. The encoded protein is CAWSPSPPVSREQYF.

A few counts support this clonotype. The J gene is TRBJ1-2, the V gene TRBV27; 8 bases are shared with TRBD1. Looked up from germline, CDR1 is MNHEY and CDR2 is SMNVEV (reference sequence). V dropped 3 bases and J dropped 7; count of bases not matched to a gene: 7. The length of the CDR3 is 14 residues. The CDR3 sequence: CASSFVGQGGGYTF. CDR3 DNA sequence: TGTGCCAGCAGTTTTGTAGGACAGGGCGGTGGCTACACCTTC.

This clonotype was counted a few times. This chain uses TRBV20-1 with TRBJ2-7; D possibly corresponds to TRBD1 (6 bases). This CDR3 is built from 14 residues. V lost 3 bases, J lost 3 bases, and 15 bases lay in between. The germline V gene has CDR1 DFQATT and CDR2 SNEGSKA (reference sequence). The chain's CDR3 is CSASGGTVNYEQYF. CDR3 DNA sequence: TGCAGTGCTAGTGGGGGCACAGTTAACTACGAGCAGTACTTC.